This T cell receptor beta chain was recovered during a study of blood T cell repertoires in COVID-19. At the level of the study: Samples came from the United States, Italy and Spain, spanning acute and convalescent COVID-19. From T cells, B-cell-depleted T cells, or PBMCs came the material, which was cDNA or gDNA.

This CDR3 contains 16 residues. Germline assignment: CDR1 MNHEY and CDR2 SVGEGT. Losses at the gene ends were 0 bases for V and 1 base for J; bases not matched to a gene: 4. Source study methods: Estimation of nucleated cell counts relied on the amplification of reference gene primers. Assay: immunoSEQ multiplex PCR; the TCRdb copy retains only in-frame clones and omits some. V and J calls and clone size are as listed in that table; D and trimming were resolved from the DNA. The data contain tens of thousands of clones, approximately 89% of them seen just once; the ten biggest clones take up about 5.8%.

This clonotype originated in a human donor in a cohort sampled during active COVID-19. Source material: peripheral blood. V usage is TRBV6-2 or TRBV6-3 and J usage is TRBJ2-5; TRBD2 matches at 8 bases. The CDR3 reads CASSYSTGGPQETQYF. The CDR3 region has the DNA TGTGCCAGCAGTTACTCAACGGGGGGGCCCCAAGAGACCCAGTACTTC.